The TCR beta chain described here comes from a study of blood T cell repertoires in COVID-19. Germline-derived CDR1 and CDR2 are SGHRS and YFSETQ. Germline trimming cut 1 base from V and 2 bases from J; bases unmatched to any gene: 5. The length of the CDR3 is 15 residues. TCRdb's table, derived via immunoSEQ multiplex PCR, lists solely in-frame clones and lacks some. Found here are some 320,000 clones, approximately 89% of them singletons; the top ten hold roughly 10%. The material sequenced was peripheral blood. The chain couples TRBV5-1 to TRBJ2-7, with 8 bases that match TRBD2. This TCR came from a woman aged 30 to 39 with COVID-19, enrolled during active disease. For the CDR3, the DNA is TGCGCCAGCAGCTTGACTGGGACTAGAACCTACGAGCAGTACTTC. Protein sequence: CASSLTGTRTYEQYF.